This TCR beta chain was identified during a study of cytomegalovirus exposure and HLA in healthy donors. General study results and limits: Further analysis was carried out later, and it showed several of the most significant clusters appearing linked to common viral pathogens. Most sequenced TCRs were rare (though some public TCRs occurred in many donors). HLA alleles showed associations with around 15,000 TCR beta sequences in a later analysis, at a 0.05 false discovery rate. Later analysis reportedly placed an Asian-associated ancestry cluster below the roughly 690-donor mean in N-insertions.

The PCR employed 60 Vbeta primers together with 13 Jbeta primers. Sequencing used immunoSEQ multiplex PCR; TCRdb keeps in-frame clones, though not all of them. The sample has about 180,000 clones; 70% to 85% are singletons. Worth noting for this clone: The antigen is undetermined.

V dropped 2 bases and J dropped 6; count of bases not matched to a gene: 6. The CDR3 spans 16 residues. Germline CDR1 is SEHNR and CDR2 is FQNEAQ (reference sequence). This clonotype was sampled from a middle-aged woman in good health and CMV-seronegative. V gene TRBV7-9 combines with J gene TRBJ1-6, with TRBD1 identical over 8 bases. Source material: PBMCs. Here the CDR3 reads CASSLTSRGRNSPLHF. DNA for the CDR3: TGTGCCAGCAGCTTAACGTCCAGGGGGCGTAATTCACCCCTCCACTTT.